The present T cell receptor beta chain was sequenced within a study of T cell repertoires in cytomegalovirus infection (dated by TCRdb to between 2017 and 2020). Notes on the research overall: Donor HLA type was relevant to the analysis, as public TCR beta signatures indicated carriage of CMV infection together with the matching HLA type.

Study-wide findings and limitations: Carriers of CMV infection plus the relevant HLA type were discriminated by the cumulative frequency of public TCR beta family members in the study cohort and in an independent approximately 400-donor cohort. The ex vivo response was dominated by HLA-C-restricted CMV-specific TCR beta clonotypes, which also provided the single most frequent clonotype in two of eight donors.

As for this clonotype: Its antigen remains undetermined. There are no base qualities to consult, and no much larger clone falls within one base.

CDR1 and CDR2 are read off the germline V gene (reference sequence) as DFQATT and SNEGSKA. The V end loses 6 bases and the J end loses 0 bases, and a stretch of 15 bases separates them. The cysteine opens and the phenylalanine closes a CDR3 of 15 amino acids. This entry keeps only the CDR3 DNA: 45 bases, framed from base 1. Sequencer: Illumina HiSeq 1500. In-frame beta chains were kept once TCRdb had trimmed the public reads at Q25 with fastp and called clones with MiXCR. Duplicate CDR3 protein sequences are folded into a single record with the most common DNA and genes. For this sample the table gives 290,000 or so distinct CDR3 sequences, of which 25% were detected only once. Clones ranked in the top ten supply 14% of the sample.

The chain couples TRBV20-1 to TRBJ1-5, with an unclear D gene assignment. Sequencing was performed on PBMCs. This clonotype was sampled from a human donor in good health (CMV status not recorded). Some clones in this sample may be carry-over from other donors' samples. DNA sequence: TGCAGTGCGACCCCCGCCCGTTATAGCAATCAGCCCCAGCATTTT. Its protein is CSATPARYSNQPQHF.